The 18 T cell receptor beta chains in this list originate from one sample, sequenced in a study of blood T cell repertoires in COVID-19. TCRdb keeps only in-frame clones here, not all; method: immunoSEQ multiplex PCR. The sample includes around 290,000 clones, roughly 90% of them seen just once. The sequencing sample was made of PBMCs or T cells enriched from blood (not recorded which). These TCRs come from a woman aged 40 to 55 who had recovered from COVID-19.

This clone was seen just once. The chain couples TRBV6-1 to TRBJ2-2; 8 nucleotides line up with TRBD1. V shed 3 bases, J shed 1 base, and the junction held 4 bases outside the gene matches. The germline gives CDR1 MNHNS, CDR2 SASEGT. This CDR3 region has 16 residues. The CDR3 DNA follows: TGTGCCAGCAGTGATACCGGACAGGGGAACACCGGGGAGCTGTTTTTT. This sequence encodes CASSDTGQGNTGELFF.

The chain uses TRBV2 and TRBJ1-1, with 8 nucleotides matching TRBD1. V was clipped by 6 bases and J by 13 bases; unmatched bases: 7. Germline values: CDR1 SNHLY, CDR2 FYNNEI. The CDR3 is 11 amino acids. The CDR3 nucleotides are TGTGCCAGCAGCGCGACAGGGGCGGTTTTCTTT. This encodes CASSATGAVFF.

The V call is TRBV27, the J call TRBJ2-7; 10 nucleotides agree with TRBD2. The V gene's germline CDR1 is MNHEY and CDR2 SMNVEV (reference sequence). This CDR3 has 14 amino acids. Unmatched junction bases numbered 8, after V lost 5 bases and J lost 7 bases. CDR3 residues: CASSSGRALGEQYF. In DNA, the CDR3 is TGTGCCAGCAGTAGCGGGAGGGCCTTGGGTGAGCAGTACTTC.

The V gene is TRBV2, the J gene TRBJ1-4; 7 bases map to TRBD1. CDR3 length: 15 amino acids. The V gene's germline CDR1 is SNHLY and CDR2 FYNNEI. The J segment lost 0 bases and the V segment lost 5 bases, leaving 3 bases of the junction unmatched. The DNA of the CDR3 is TGTGCCAGCAGTTTACAGGGGACAACTAATGAAAAACTGTTTTTT. It is translated as CASSLQGTTNEKLFF.

This chain joins TRBV5-1 and TRBJ1-6; no definite D call. Germline values: CDR1 SGHRS, CDR2 YFSETQ. Trimming pared 0 bases from V and 8 bases from J, leaving 6 bases between. The CDR3 runs to 13 residues. The chain's CDR3 is CASSLDPDSPLHF. The CDR3 bases are TGCGCCAGCAGCTTGGATCCAGATTCACCCCTCCACTTT.

In its sample, this clone was seen once. This chain connects TRBV4-1 to TRBJ2-3, with 8 bases aligning to TRBD2. From germline, CDR1 is MGHRA and CDR2 YSYEKL. The J segment lost 8 bases and the V segment lost 2 bases, leaving 9 bases of the junction unmatched. This CDR3 spans 15 amino acids. CDR3 bases: TGCGCCAGCAGCCAATCACGAGCGGGAGTTGCTACGCAGTATTTT. Translating it yields CASSQSRAGVATQYF.

The chain has TRBV12-3 or TRBV12-4 and TRBJ1-3; 7 bases are shared with TRBD1. The CDR3 has 13 amino acids. V dropped 5 bases and J dropped 4; count of bases not matched to a gene: 2. CDR3 residues: CASSAGGGNTIYF. The CDR3 nucleotides are TGTGCCAGCAGTGCAGGGGGGGGAAACACCATATATTTT.

The gene calls are TRBV4-2 and TRBJ1-2; TRBD1 matches at 7 bases. CDR3 length equals 15 residues. Germline trimming cut 0 bases from V and 4 bases from J; bases unmatched to any gene: 5. From germline, CDR1 is LGHNA and CDR2 YNFKEQ. CDR3 nucleotide sequence: TGTGCCAGCAGCCAAGACGCCGGGACAGTCTATGGCTACACCTTC. This sequence encodes CASSQDAGTVYGYTF.

V usage is TRBV3-1 (or the pseudogene TRBV3-2) and J usage is TRBJ2-3, with 9 bases lining up with TRBD2. Trimming removed 5 bases from V and 5 bases from J; junction bases left unmatched: 5. Germline CDR1 and CDR2: LGHDT and YNNKEL (reference sequence). CDR3 length: 14 residues. The CDR3 loop reads CASSTAGGGDTQYF. As DNA, the CDR3 is TGTGCCAGCAGCACGGCGGGAGGGGGAGATACGCAGTATTTT.

V is TRBV4-1 and J is TRBJ1-1; TRBD1 matches at 8 bases. The CDR3 totals 14 residues. Germline trimming cut 3 bases from V and 4 bases from J; bases unmatched to any gene: 4. The germline gives CDR1 MGHRA, CDR2 YSYEKL. Here the CDR3 reads CASSHPTGGTEAFF. The CDR3 coding sequence is TGCGCCAGCAGCCACCCCACAGGGGGCACTGAAGCTTTCTTT.

This chain links TRBV7-8 with TRBJ2-1, with D perhaps TRBD2 (6 bases). The CDR3 runs to 16 residues. Trimming stripped 4 bases from V and 5 bases from J, with 18 bases between. Germline V CDR1 and CDR2: SGHVS, FQNEAQ. CDR3 nucleotides: TGTGCCAGCAGCTGGGTGGCTAGCGCATTCCACAATGAGCAGTTCTTC. Translated, it gives CASSWVASAFHNEQFF.

This clone was recorded a few times. The chain employs TRBV5-4 and TRBJ2-2, with 11 bases matching TRBD1. Germline V gene data show CDR1 as SGHNT and CDR2 as YYREEE (reference sequence). The CDR3 loop spans 16 amino acids. With 2 bases clipped from V and 2 bases from J, the junction kept 2 bases outside the gene matches. Written as DNA, the CDR3 is TGTGCCAGCAGCTTTGGGACAGGGGGTAACACCGGGGAGCTGTTTTTT. Protein sequence: CASSFGTGGNTGELFF.

The rearrangement uses TRBV2 and TRBJ1-1, with D perhaps matching TRBD1 (6 bases). The CDR3 has 12 residues. Germline V gene sequence: CDR1 SNHLY, CDR2 FYNNEI. Trimming removed 7 bases from V and 4 bases from J, with 10 bases in between. CDR3 sequence reads: CASTGGTTEAFF. CDR3 in DNA: TGTGCCAGCACTGGGGGCACCACTGAAGCTTTCTTT. Together with reference TRBV2 and TRBJ1-1, the CDR3 gives the full variable domain: EPEVTQTPSHQVTQMGQEVILRCVPISNHLYFYWYRQILGQKVEFLVSFYNNEISEKSEIFDDQFSVERPDGSNFTLKIRSTKLEDSAMYFCASTGGTTEAFFGQGTRLTVV.

The V call is TRBV7-2, the J call TRBJ1-6; D is ambiguous. From germline, CDR1 is SGHTA and CDR2 FQGNSA. The V and J ends lost 4 bases and 10 bases respectively, with 17 bases between them. The length of the CDR3 is 15 residues. CDR3 nucleotides: TGTGCCAGCAGCTCCTCAACAACAACCCACTCACCCCTCCACTTT. It encodes CASSSSTTTHSPLHF.

This chain connects TRBV19 to TRBJ2-7; 7 bases map to TRBD2. This CDR3 has 17 residues. J was trimmed by 2 bases and V by 5 bases; bases with no gene match: 15. CDR1 is LNHDA, CDR2 SQIVND, per germline (reference sequence). The CDR3 coding sequence is TGTGCCAGTAGTCCCCGGGGGGAGGGGACCTTACCCTACGAGCAGTACTTC. Amino acid sequence: CASSPRGEGTLPYEQYF.

The V gene is TRBV13, the J gene TRBJ2-1; TRBD1 is a possible D gene (6 bases). The CDR3 loop spans 12 amino acids. Per the germline V gene, CDR1 is PRHDT and CDR2 is FYEKMQ (reference sequence). Deletions cut 6 bases from V and 9 bases from J, with 12 bases between. In DNA, the CDR3 is TGTGCCAGCAGATGGGGGCCGGGTGAGCAGTTCTTC. This translates into CASRWGPGEQFF.

The V and J genes are TRBV20-1 and TRBJ1-4; a weak D match, TRBD1 (5 bases). V was cut by 3 bases and J by 4 bases, with 12 bases left in between. The CDR3 is made up of 14 amino acids. Germline CDR1 is DFQATT and CDR2 is SNEGSKA (reference sequence). CDR3 region: CSASQGGRNEKLFF. CDR3 bases: TGCAGTGCTAGTCAGGGAGGTCGTAATGAAAAACTGTTTTTT.

This chain connects TRBV6-5 to TRBJ2-7; D call uncertain. The CDR3 contains 13 residues. Germline V CDR1 and CDR2: MNHEY, SVGAGI. The ends were cut back, 4 bases at V and 0 bases at J, with 7 bases in the middle. The CDR3 bases are TGTGCCAGCAGTTCCCCATTCTCCTACGAGCAGTACTTC. It translates to CASSSPFSYEQYF.